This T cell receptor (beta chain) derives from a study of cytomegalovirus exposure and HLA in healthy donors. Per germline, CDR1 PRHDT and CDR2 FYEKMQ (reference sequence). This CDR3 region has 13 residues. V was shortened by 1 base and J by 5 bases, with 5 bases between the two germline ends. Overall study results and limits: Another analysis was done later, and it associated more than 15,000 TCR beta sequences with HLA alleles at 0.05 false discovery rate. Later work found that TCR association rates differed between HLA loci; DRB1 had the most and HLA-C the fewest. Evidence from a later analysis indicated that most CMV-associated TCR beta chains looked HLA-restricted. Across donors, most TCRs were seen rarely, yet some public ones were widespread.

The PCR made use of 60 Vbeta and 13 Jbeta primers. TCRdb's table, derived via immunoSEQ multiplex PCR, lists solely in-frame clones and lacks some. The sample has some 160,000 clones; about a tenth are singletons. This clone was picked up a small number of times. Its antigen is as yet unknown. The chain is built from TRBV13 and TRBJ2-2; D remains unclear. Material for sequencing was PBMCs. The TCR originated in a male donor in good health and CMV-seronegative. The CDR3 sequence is CASSLAETGELFF. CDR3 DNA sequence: TGTGCCAGCAGCTTAGCGGAGACCGGGGAGCTGTTTTTT.